The 18 T cell receptor beta chains reported below all come from one sample, sequenced in a study of T cells in Graves' hyperthyroidism and ophthalmopathy. Amplified TCR beta CDR3 regions derived from RNA transcripts. RT-PCR in the first round (using the HTBI primer set) targeted the TCR CDR3. TCRdb re-derived calls from the multiplex PCR reads in MiXCR, one entry per CDR3 protein. Here the sample spans under 450,000 distinct CDR3 sequences, 17% being singletons. Sequencing was carried out using blood. These receptors originate from a woman aged 30 to 39 with Graves' hyperthyroidism that later progressed to Graves' ophthalmopathy.

J is TRBJ1-2 and V is TRBV10-3, with D tentatively TRBD1 (6 bases). The CDR3 loop spans 14 amino acids. The germline V and J ends were trimmed by 8 bases and 4 bases, with 17 bases remaining between them. The germline V gene encodes CDR1 ENHRY and CDR2 SYGVKD. The CDR3 coding sequence is TGTGCCATCGGGGCGGGGGCGGCCAGCTATGGCTACACCTTC. Translated, it gives CAIGAGAASYGYTF.

This clonotype turned up a few times. The rearrangement joins TRBV6-2 or TRBV6-3 to TRBJ1-3, with D uncertain. The CDR3 runs 13 residues. CDR1 is MNHEY, CDR2 SVGEGT, per germline. The V gene lost 8 bases and the J gene lost 0 bases, with 8 bases spanning the gap. CDR3: CASRVNSGNTIYF. CDR3 sequence (DNA): TGTGCCAGCCGGGTGAACTCTGGAAACACCATATATTTT.

This clonotype was observed at least ten times. CDR3 in DNA: TGTGCCAGCAGCGTACTAGCGGATCACTACGAGCAGTACTTC. It yields the protein CASSVLADHYEQYF. The V and J genes are TRBV7-2 and TRBJ2-7; 8 bases are a match to TRBD2. The V and J ends lost 5 bases and 3 bases, in that order; junction bases with no gene match: 6. CDR1 and CDR2 (germline): SGHTA, FQGNSA. This CDR3 comprises 14 residues. The variable domain in full, with the rest retrieved from reference TRBV7-2 and TRBJ2-7, is GAGVSQSPSNKVTEKGKDVELRCDPISGHTALYWYRQSLGQGLEFLIYFQGNSAPDKSGLPSDRFSAERTGGSVSTLTIQRTQQEDSAVYLCASSVLADHYEQYFGPGTRLTVT.

This clonotype was recorded at least ten times. The J gene is TRBJ1-4, the V gene TRBV25-1; a weak D match, TRBD1 (5 bases). In germline, CDR1 is MGHDK, CDR2 SYGVNS. The CDR3 has 16 residues. V shed 2 bases and J shed 5 bases, with 15 bases lying between them. DNA for the CDR3: TGTGCCAGCAGTGAAGAACACGGGACGGGGAATGAAAAACTGTTTTTT. Translated: CASSEEHGTGNEKLFF.

This clonotype appeared many times. The V gene is TRBV20-1, the J gene TRBJ2-3; 10 bases agree with TRBD2. The trim removed 0 bases at V and 2 bases at J, leaving 5 bases unmatched. The CDR3 covers 16 residues. CDR1 DFQATT and CDR2 SNEGSKA come from the germline V gene (reference sequence). In nucleotides, the CDR3 is TGCAGTGCTAGAGATTTGCTAGCGGGGGCCACAGATACGCAGTATTTT. It codes for CSARDLLAGATDTQYF.

Turning to this clonotype: One end of the junction is discordant with germline, which a read error may explain. The rearrangement links TRBV4-1 to TRBJ1-4; weak D call: TRBD1 (5 bases). CDR3 size: 17 residues. Per the germline V gene, CDR1 is MGHRA and CDR2 is YSYEKL. The CDR3 DNA sequence: TGCGCCAGCAGCCAAACCCAGGGCCTCGTGGGGAATGAAAAACTGTATTTT. Encoded protein: CASSQTQGLVGNEKLYF.

The chain has TRBV25-1 and TRBJ2-1, with 10 bases aligning to TRBD2. V gave up 4 bases and J gave up 1 base; unmatched junction bases: 10. The CDR3 sequence is 18 residues long. Per the germline V gene, CDR1 is MGHDK and CDR2 is SYGVNS. In nucleotides, the CDR3 is TGTGCCAGCAGTGCGGCCTCCCTAGCGGGAGCGTCCTACAATGAGCAGTTCTTC. Its translation: CASSAASLAGASYNEQFF.

At least ten counts were recorded for this clonotype. The J gene is TRBJ2-3, the V gene TRBV2; D gene uncertain. The V end lost 3 bases, the J end lost 3 bases, and 7 bases lay between the germline ends. CDR1 is SNHLY and CDR2 is FYNNEI in the germline V gene. There are 13 residues in the CDR3. As DNA, the CDR3 is TGTGCCAGCAGTGAGTCTGGAACAGATACGCAGTATTTT. Its translation: CASSESGTDTQYF.

This clonotype has just a few counts. V gene TRBV18 combines with J gene TRBJ2-1, with 13 bases matching TRBD2. Germline CDR1 and CDR2: KGHSH and LQKENI. The CDR3 totals 15 residues. The V segment lost 5 bases and the J segment 10 bases; nucleotides outside the gene matches: 8. The CDR3 sequence: CASSGTSGIPPEQFF. CDR3 nucleotides: TGTGCCAGCTCAGGGACTAGCGGGATCCCGCCGGAGCAGTTCTTC.

This chain connects TRBV7-3 to TRBJ2-3; TRBD2 aligns across 13 bases. V gave up 5 bases and J gave up 9 bases; unmatched junction bases: 5. Germline V gene sequence: CDR1 SGHTA, CDR2 FQGTGA. This CDR3 is built from 14 residues. CDR3 sequence (DNA): TGTGCCAGCAGCCCTGGACTAGCGGGAGACACGCAGTATTTT. Protein product: CASSPGLAGDTQYF.

The CDR3 is CASSLSASTTGSFTDTQYF. The CDR3 region has the DNA TGCGCCAGCAGCTTGTCTGCCTCTACGACGGGTAGCTTCACAGATACGCAGTATTTT. This rearrangement joins TRBV5-1 to TRBJ2-3; no clear D. The germline V gene encodes CDR1 SGHRS and CDR2 YFSETQ. This CDR3 region has 19 residues. V dropped 1 base and J dropped 2 bases, with 23 bases sitting between them.

About this clonotype: An end of the junction differs from the germline gene, which may be a read error. The J gene is TRBJ2-1, the V gene TRBV5-1, with D hard to call. From germline, CDR1 is SGHRS and CDR2 YFSETQ. This CDR3 spans 15 amino acids. CDR3 region: CASSPDVLYYNEQLF. CDR3 coding DNA: TGCGCCAGCAGCCCGGACGTTTTGTACTACAATGAGCAGCTCTTC. The full variable domain, completed using reference TRBV5-1 and TRBJ2-1, is KAGVTQTPRYLIKTRGQQVTLSCSPISGHRSVSWYQQTPGQGLQFLFEYFSETQRNKGNFPGRFSGRQFSNSRSEMNVSTLELGDSALYLCASSPDVLYYNEQLFGPGTRLTVL.

For this clonotype: A much larger clone differs by one base, so this may be a read error. This CDR3 fails to terminate in the conserved phenylalanine or tryptophan, so it likely reflects a read error. The chain couples TRBV2 to TRBJ2-6, with D hard to call. The ends were cut back, 8 bases at V and 4 bases at J, with 6 bases in the middle. The germline V gene has CDR1 SNHLY and CDR2 FYNNEI. The CDR3 is 12 residues long. The CDR3, as DNA: TGTGCCAGCTTGTTGGGGGCCAACGTCCTGACTTTA. This gives the protein CASLLGANVLTL.

This clonotype was seen only a few times. The CDR3 DNA is TGCGCCAGCAGTGATCAGGGACCCCAAGAGACCCAGTACTTC. Residues: CASSDQGPQETQYF. This chain uses TRBV10-2 with TRBJ2-5, with D perhaps assigned TRBD1 or TRBD2 (5 bases each). Germline CDR1 is WSHSY and CDR2 is SAAADI. Trimming left V 3 bases short and J 1 base short, with 9 bases between. CDR3 length equals 14 residues.

On this clonotype itself: A single base separates this from a much larger clone, so it may be a read error. The rearrangement links TRBV6-5 to TRBJ2-5; tentative D call: TRBD2 (6 bases). Germline V gene data show CDR1 as MNHEY and CDR2 as SVGAGI. The CDR3 is 14 residues long. The CDR3 nucleotides are TGTGCCAGCAGTTACTCCGCGCGGGAAGAGGCCCAGTACTTC. Residues: CASSYSAREEAQYF.

This clonotype showed up just a few times. The chain couples TRBV29-1 to TRBJ1-1, with TRBD1 as a possible D gene (5 bases). CDR3 size: 13 residues. Germline V CDR1 and CDR2: SQVTM, ANQGSEA. V was pared by 6 bases and J by 6 bases, with 17 bases between. CDR3 amino acids: CSVHEDTAAEAFF. In nucleotides, the CDR3 is TGCAGCGTACATGAGGACACAGCCGCTGAAGCTTTCTTT.

This clonotype occurred many times. The chain has TRBV12-3 or TRBV12-4 and TRBJ2-1; TRBD2 agrees at 8 bases. The CDR3 contains 14 residues. The trim removed 6 bases at V and 6 bases at J, leaving 7 bases unmatched. The CDR3: CASRSGLAPNEQFF. CDR3 sequence (DNA): TGTGCCAGCAGGAGTGGACTAGCTCCCAATGAGCAGTTCTTC.

This clonotype has at least ten counts. This chain joins TRBV5-6 and TRBJ2-5, with 7 bases identical to TRBD2. Trimming removed 4 bases from V and 1 base from J; junction bases left unmatched: 4. The V gene's germline CDR1 is SGHDT and CDR2 YYEEEE. The CDR3 is 14 amino acids. The DNA for the CDR3 is TGTGCCAGCAGCCGGGAGGACTTCCAAGAGACCCAGTACTTC. Protein: CASSREDFQETQYF. The variable domain in full, with the rest retrieved from reference TRBV5-6 and TRBJ2-5, is DAGVTQSPTHLIKTRGQQVTLRCSPKSGHDTVSWYQQALGQGPQFIFQYYEEEERQRGNFPDRFSGHQFPNYSSELNVNALLLGDSALYLCASSREDFQETQYFGPGTRLLVL.